The 5 T cell receptor beta chains below come from one sample, sequenced in a study of cytomegalovirus exposure and HLA in healthy donors. PCR involved 60 Vbeta and 13 Jbeta primers. Generated by immunoSEQ multiplex PCR, the TCRdb table keeps only in-frame clones and is missing some. In the table there are about 140,000 clones, 78% of which are singletons. Specimen: PBMCs. These TCRs come from a female donor in good health and CMV-seronegative.

This chain connects TRBV7-2 to TRBJ1-2; D is unresolved. V was shortened by 3 bases and J by 0 bases, with 23 bases between the two germline ends. CDR3 length equals 19 residues. Germline loops: CDR1 SGHTA, CDR2 FQGNSA. The CDR3, as DNA: TGTGCCAGCAGCTTGGGAGGAGCCCACGGAGATGCAGCTAACTATGGCTACACCTTC. This sequence encodes CASSLGGAHGDAANYGYTF.

The rearrangement joins TRBV29-1 to TRBJ1-4; 7 positions match TRBD1. With V trimmed by 6 bases and J by 8 bases, 9 bases remained unmatched. This CDR3 is built from 13 residues. The germline V gene has CDR1 SQVTM and CDR2 ANQGSEA. This CDR3 reads CSVRTGLQEKLFF. The CDR3 region has the DNA TGCAGCGTCAGGACAGGACTGCAAGAAAAACTGTTTTTT.

V is TRBV2 and J is TRBJ1-2, with D tentatively TRBD1 (5 bases). There are 11 residues in the CDR3. The V gene's germline CDR1 is SNHLY and CDR2 FYNNEI. V lost 3 bases and J lost 10, with 9 bases in between. The CDR3 DNA reads as TGTGCCAGCAGTGAGACAGACGACTACACCTTC. Its protein is CASSETDDYTF. Combining the CDR3 with reference TRBV2 and TRBJ1-2 gives the whole variable domain EPEVTQTPSHQVTQMGQEVILRCVPISNHLYFYWYRQILGQKVEFLVSFYNNEISEKSEIFDDQFSVERPDGSNFTLKIRSTKLEDSAMYFCASSETDDYTFGSGTRLTVV.

V gene TRBV27 combines with J gene TRBJ1-5, with 7 bases identical to TRBD1. CDR1 MNHEY and CDR2 SMNVEV come from the germline V gene (reference sequence). J was trimmed by 0 bases and V by 5 bases; bases with no gene match: 1. This CDR3 comprises 14 residues. CDR3: CASSGDSSNQPQHF. In DNA, the CDR3 is TGTGCCAGCAGTGGGGACAGTAGCAATCAGCCCCAGCATTTT.

The chain carries TRBV9 and TRBJ2-1; the match to TRBD2 covers 10 bases. Germline V gene lookup returns CDR1 SGDLS and CDR2 YYNGEE. The length of the CDR3 is 17 residues. After removal of 4 bases from V and 7 bases from J, the junction contained 14 bases not matched to a gene. The CDR3 DNA follows: TGTGCCAGCAGCTATCTTGAGAGCGGGAGGGCCGGGAATGAGCAGTTCTTC. This gives the protein CASSYLESGRAGNEQFF. Full variable domain (missing parts from reference TRBV9 and TRBJ2-1): DSGVTQTPKHLITATGQRVTLRCSPRSGDLSVYWYQQSLDQGLQFLIQYYNGEERAKGNILERFSAQQFPDLHSELNLSSLELGDSALYFCASSYLESGRAGNEQFFGPGTRLTVL.